This is a list of T cell receptor beta chains from one sample in a study of blood T cell repertoires in COVID-19. Using immunoSEQ multiplex PCR, the repertoire was profiled, and TCRdb retains in-frame clones only, with some absent. This sample has more than 300,000 clones, with around four fifths found just once. The sample consisted of PBMCs or T cells enriched from blood (not recorded which). Receptors were obtained from a woman between 45 and 60 years old who had recovered from COVID-19. CDR3s include the opening cysteine and the closing phenylalanine or tryptophan. The order of the fields is clone size, D gene, V gene, J gene, CDR3 protein, CDR3 DNA. The D gene is left open where the match is weak. Part of the rows lack a size; the others show once, few, many or a class for expanded clones.

>-|-|TRBV20-1|TRBJ1-2
CSANSYGYTF
TGCAGTGCTAACAGCTATGGCTACACCTTC
>-|TRBD2|TRBV18|TRBJ2-3
CASSPGGRTQYF
TGTGCCAGCTCACCGGGGGGGAGGACGCAGTATTTT
>-|TRBD2|TRBV3-1/TRBV3-2|TRBJ2-7
CASGGGYEQYF
TGTGCCAGCGGGGGGGGGTACGAGCAGTACTTC
>-|-|TRBV28|TRBJ2-2
CAILGSSISGELFF
TGTGCCATCCTGGGTTCTAGCATATCCGGGGAGCTGTTTTTT
>-|-|TRBV9|TRBJ1-6
CASSPGRGGLENSPLHF
TGTGCCAGCAGCCCCGGTCGGGGGGGCCTGGAGAATTCACCCCTCCACTTT
>-|TRBD1|TRBV5-6|TRBJ1-1
CASTETGGTIEAFF
TGTGCCAGCACCGAGACAGGGGGGACCATTGAAGCTTTCTTT
>-|TRBD2|TRBV29-1|TRBJ2-1
CSVVHRLAGIDNEQFF
TGCAGCGTTGTTCATCGACTAGCGGGAATCGACAATGAGCAGTTCTTC
>once|TRBD1|TRBV30|TRBJ2-3
CAWSLTGVGDTQYF
TGTGCCTGGAGTCTGACAGGGGTCGGAGATACGCAGTATTTT
>-|TRBD1|TRBV7-2|TRBJ2-1
CASSLTGTGVYNEQFF
TGTGCCAGCAGCTTAACCGGGACAGGGGTATACAATGAGCAGTTCTTC
>-|-|TRBV4-3|TRBJ2-2
CASSQEVRGTGELFF
TGCGCCAGCAGCCAGGAAGTCCGGGGGACCGGGGAGCTGTTTTTT
>-|-|TRBV3-1/TRBV3-2|TRBJ2-1
CASSQDLGGRPSYNEQFF
TGTGCCAGCAGCCAAGATCTTGGGGGGAGGCCCTCCTACAATGAGCAGTTCTTC
>-|-|TRBV9|TRBJ2-5
CASSVGGTEETQYF
TGTGCCAGCAGCGTAGGCGGGACGGAAGAGACCCAGTACTTC
>-|TRBD1|TRBV7-2|TRBJ1-5
CASSGTGGDQPQHF
TGTGCCAGCAGCGGGACAGGGGGCGATCAGCCCCAGCATTTT
>-|-|TRBV18|TRBJ1-4
CASSPGTRIEKLFF
TGTGCCAGCTCACCCGGGACACGGATTGAAAAACTGTTTTTT
>-|-|TRBV7-2|TRBJ1-5
CASSLALRGRYSNQPQHF
TGTGCCAGCAGCTTAGCGCTTAGGGGCAGATATAGCAATCAGCCCCAGCATTTT
>once|TRBD2|TRBV7-2|TRBJ2-3
CASSPGTSGNLRTDTQYF
TGTGCCAGCAGTCCCGGGACTAGCGGAAACTTGAGAACAGATACGCAGTATTTT
>few|-|TRBV19|TRBJ1-1
CASRLTGVNTEAFF
TGTGCCAGTAGACTGACGGGGGTTAACACTGAAGCTTTCTTT
>-|-|TRBV25-1|TRBJ1-1
CASGSGKGGTEAFF
TGTGCCAGCGGGTCAGGGAAGGGTGGCACTGAAGCTTTCTTT
>-|-|TRBV18|TRBJ1-1
CASSPAGNTEAFF
TGTGCCAGCTCACCCGCAGGGAACACTGAAGCTTTCTTT
>-|-|TRBV2|TRBJ1-2
CASGFGQPYGYTF
TGTGCCAGCGGGTTTGGGCAGCCCTATGGCTACACCTTC
>-|-|TRBV18|TRBJ1-5
CASSPQGQLPQHF
TGTGCCAGCTCACCACAGGGGCAACTGCCCCAGCATTTT
>-|-|TRBV4-3|TRBJ1-1
CASSQVKNRGVGNTEAFF
TGCGCCAGCAGCCAAGTAAAGAATAGGGGCGTCGGGAACACTGAAGCTTTCTTT
>-|-|TRBV4-1|TRBJ2-1
CASSQDGRGAAYNEQFF
TGCGCCAGCAGCCAAGACGGACGGGGGGCCGCTTACAATGAGCAGTTCTTC
>once|TRBD2|TRBV6-5|TRBJ2-3
CASRLAGGLDTQYF
TGTGCCAGCCGACTAGCGGGAGGGTTGGATACGCAGTATTTT
>-|-|TRBV10-3|TRBJ1-2
CATTETPGGYYGYTF
TGTGCCACCACCGAGACACCGGGGGGGTACTATGGCTACACCTTC
>-|-|TRBV9|TRBJ1-4
CASSAFDSANEKLFF
TGTGCCAGCAGCGCTTTCGACAGTGCTAATGAAAAACTGTTTTTT
>-|TRBD2|TRBV4-2|TRBJ2-6
CASSQGLAGLSGANVLTF
TGTGCCAGCAGCCAAGGACTAGCGGGGCTCTCTGGGGCCAACGTCCTGACTTTC
>-|TRBD1|TRBV6-5|TRBJ1-2
CASSYSTGTGVSGYTF
TGTGCCAGCAGTTACTCGACGGGGACAGGGGTCTCCGGCTACACCTTC
>-|TRBD1|TRBV7-9|TRBJ1-5
CASSSTGALNQPQHF
TGTGCCAGCAGCTCAACAGGGGCCCTAAATCAGCCCCAGCATTTT
>-|TRBD1|TRBV5-1|TRBJ1-3
CASSTGQTYTGNTIYF
TGCGCCAGCAGCACGGGACAGACCTACACTGGAAACACCATATATTTT
>-|-|TRBV10-3|TRBJ1-1
CATDPGGWGTEAFF
TGTGCCACCGACCCCGGGGGATGGGGCACTGAAGCTTTCTTT
>-|-|TRBV23-1|TRBJ2-2
CASSEGEGGNTGELFF
TGCGCCAGCAGCGAAGGTGAAGGGGGTAACACCGGGGAGCTGTTTTTT
>-|TRBD1|TRBV7-8|TRBJ1-1
CASSLAWTGEEAFF
TGTGCCAGCAGCTTAGCCTGGACAGGGGAAGAAGCTTTCTTT
>-|-|TRBV19|TRBJ1-2
CASSNIAGTLNYGYTF
TGTGCCAGTAGTAATATAGCTGGCACCCTAAACTATGGCTACACCTTC
>-|TRBD1|TRBV9|TRBJ2-3
CASSPNLGGGRGRTDTQYF
TGTGCCAGCAGCCCCAACTTGGGGGGAGGCAGGGGGCGAACAGATACGCAGTATTTT
>-|-|TRBV4-2|TRBJ2-7
CASSQGPYEQYF
TGTGCCAGCAGCCAAGGTCCTTACGAGCAGTACTTC
>-|TRBD1|TRBV28|TRBJ1-1
CASSLQGGGDEAFF
TGTGCCAGCAGTTTGCAGGGGGGTGGGGATGAAGCTTTCTTT
>-|-|TRBV6-5|TRBJ1-2
CASSNEGSRGYTF
TGTGCCAGCAGCAACGAAGGGAGCCGGGGCTACACCTTC
>once|-|TRBV11-3|TRBJ2-3
CASSLEGRLEDTQYF
TGTGCCAGCAGCTTAGAAGGCAGGTTGGAAGATACGCAGTATTTT
>-|-|TRBV2|TRBJ2-3
CASSEQGYDTQYF
TGTGCCAGCAGCGAACAGGGTTACGATACGCAGTATTTT
>-|-|TRBV6-6|TRBJ2-7
CASSYGVAGRGYEQYF
TGTGCCAGCAGTTACGGCGTGGCGGGAAGGGGCTACGAGCAGTACTTC
>-|-|TRBV11-3|TRBJ2-7
CASSLGQYEQYF
TGTGCCAGCAGCTTAGGTCAGTACGAGCAGTACTTC
>few|TRBD2|TRBV7-8|TRBJ2-7
CASSLGGGSAGYEQYF
TGTGCCAGCAGCTTAGGAGGCGGGAGCGCCGGCTACGAGCAGTACTTC
>-|TRBD2|TRBV6-4|TRBJ2-1
CASSDRTSGGLYNEQFF
TGTGCCAGCAGTGACAGGACTAGCGGGGGCCTATACAATGAGCAGTTCTTC
>-|-|TRBV19|TRBJ2-3
CASSRTLSIDTQYF
TGTGCCAGTAGCCGAACTTTGAGCATAGATACGCAGTATTTT
>-|TRBD2|TRBV5-4|TRBJ2-3
CASSLASSGAGGTDTQYF
TGTGCCAGCAGCTTGGCCTCGAGTGGCGCGGGGGGCACAGATACGCAGTATTTT
>few|-|TRBV2|TRBJ2-7
CASSESPGTIYEQYF
TGTGCCAGCAGTGAATCCCCAGGGACAATCTACGAGCAGTACTTC
>-|-|TRBV2|TRBJ1-2
CASLWAANYGYTF
TGTGCCAGCCTTTGGGCAGCCAACTATGGCTACACCTTC
>-|-|TRBV27|TRBJ1-1
CASSPHPRSTEAFF
TGTGCCAGCAGTCCTCACCCCCGGAGCACTGAAGCTTTCTTT
>-|-|TRBV20-1|TRBJ2-4
CSAIHRDIQYF
TGCAGTGCTATTCACCGGGACATTCAGTACTTC
>-|-|TRBV7-2|TRBJ1-1
CASSTGHTRTEAFF
TGTGCCAGCAGCACCGGACATACGAGGACTGAAGCTTTCTTT
>-|TRBD1|TRBV10-2|TRBJ1-2
CASSSGTGSSYGYTF
TGCGCCAGCAGCTCCGGGACAGGGTCGTCATATGGCTACACCTTC
>few|-|TRBV5-8|TRBJ1-2
CASSLLAPASGYTF
TGTGCCAGCAGCTTGTTGGCGCCAGCTAGTGGCTACACCTTC
>few|-|TRBV3-1/TRBV3-2|TRBJ2-5
CASSQDRVAETQYF
TGTGCCAGCAGCCAAGATCGGGTCGCAGAGACCCAGTACTTC
>-|TRBD2|TRBV6-2/TRBV6-3|TRBJ2-7
CASSYEAGGSLVVYEQYF
TGTGCCAGCAGTTACGAGGCGGGGGGCTCCCTTGTGGTCTACGAGCAGTACTTC
>-|-|TRBV19|TRBJ1-2
CASSISPGANYGYTF
TGTGCCAGTAGTATTTCTCCAGGGGCGAACTATGGCTACACCTTC
>-|TRBD1|TRBV6-5|TRBJ2-1
CASSYSGTGYGEQFF
TGTGCCAGCAGTTACTCTGGGACAGGCTACGGTGAGCAGTTCTTC
>-|TRBD1|TRBV7-9|TRBJ1-5
CASTMTGDSNQPQHF
TGTGCCAGCACCATGACAGGGGACTCCAATCAGCCCCAGCATTTT
>few|TRBD1|TRBV5-1|TRBJ2-6
CASSSDRGLRVANVLTF
TGCGCCAGCAGCTCGGACAGGGGGCTCAGGGTAGCCAACGTCCTGACTTTC
>-|TRBD2|TRBV7-8|TRBJ2-1
CASSLEVLAGVPSTNEQFF
TGTGCCAGCAGCTTAGAGGTCTTAGCGGGAGTCCCTTCCACGAATGAGCAGTTCTTC